This T cell receptor (beta chain) was identified in a study of T cells in Graves' hyperthyroidism and ophthalmopathy. Study observations and caveats: The model foresaw ophthalmopathy a median approximately 6.1 months prior to onset.

10 ml fresh peripheral blood yielded the PBMCs. RNA transcripts were the template for amplifying TCR beta CDR3 regions. TCR CDR3 underwent first-round RT-PCR with the HTBI primer set. MiXCR, applied by TCRdb to the multiplex PCR reads, yields one record per CDR3 protein. Among 480,000 or so distinct CDR3 sequences, approximately 15% were seen once, and the ten largest hold under 20%. This clonotype came up many times. Its matching antigen is unknown. The CDR3 length is 15 residues. Trimming stripped 3 bases from V and 1 base from J, with 13 bases between. This clonotype was obtained from a woman under 30 with Graves' hyperthyroidism. The specimen was blood. J is TRBJ2-7 and V is TRBV12-3 or TRBV12-4, with D perhaps matching TRBD1 or TRBD2 (5 bases each). DNA for the CDR3: TGTGCCAGCAGTTTCCGGGACGCAGGGTCCTACGAGCAGTACTTC. Amino acids: CASSFRDAGSYEQYF.